This T cell receptor beta chain derives from a study of cytomegalovirus exposure and HLA in healthy donors. PCR amplification relied on 60 Vbeta primers (plus 13 Jbeta primers). TCRdb keeps only in-frame clones here, not all; method: immunoSEQ multiplex PCR. The sample includes about 160,000 clones, approximately 81% of them seen just once. The CDR3 extends over 15 amino acids. The V and J ends lost 5 bases and 0 bases, in that order; junction bases with no gene match: 5. Germline-derived CDR1 and CDR2 are MDHEN and SYDVKM. Study results and limitations: In an earlier analysis, in approximately 570 donors, most V segments appeared productive either ~87% or ~30% of the time. Several of the most significant clusters were apparently associated with common viral pathogens in a later analysis. Across donors, sequencing depth was assumed by presence/absence analyses to be roughly uniform.

On this clone itself: No antigen is known for it.

The source material was PBMCs. The receptor was isolated from a man aged 18 to 30 in good health and CMV-seronegative. The V gene is TRBV28, the J gene TRBJ1-1, with 8 positions matching TRBD1. The CDR3 protein is CASSPDREMNTEAFF. CDR3 DNA: TGTGCCAGCAGTCCGGACAGGGAGATGAACACTGAAGCTTTCTTT. Looking up the rest from reference TRBV28 and TRBJ1-1 gives the full variable domain: DVKVTQSSRYLVKRTGEKVFLECVQDMDHENMFWYRQDPGLGLRLIYFSYDVKMKEKGDIPEGYSVSREKKERFSLILESASTNQTSMYLCASSPDREMNTEAFFGQGTRLTVV.